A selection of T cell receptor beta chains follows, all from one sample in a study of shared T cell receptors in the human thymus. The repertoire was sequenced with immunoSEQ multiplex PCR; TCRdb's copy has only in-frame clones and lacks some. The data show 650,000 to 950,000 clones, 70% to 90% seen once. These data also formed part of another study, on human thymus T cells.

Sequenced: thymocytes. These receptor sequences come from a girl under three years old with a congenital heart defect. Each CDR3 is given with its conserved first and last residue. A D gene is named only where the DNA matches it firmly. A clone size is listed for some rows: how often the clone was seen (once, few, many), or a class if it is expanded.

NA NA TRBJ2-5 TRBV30 TGTGCATCAGGGCAGGGATTGGGAGAGACCCAGTACTTC CASGQGLGETQYF
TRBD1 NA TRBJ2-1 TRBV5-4 TGTGCCAGCCACCAAAGACAGGGTCCCTACAATGAGCAGTTCTTC CASHQRQGPYNEQFF
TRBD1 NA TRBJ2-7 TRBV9 TGTGCCAGCAGCGCCGGGACAGGGTTCTCCTACGAGCAGTACTTC CASSAGTGFSYEQYF
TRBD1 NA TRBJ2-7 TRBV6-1 TGTGCCAGCAGGTCGACAGGGGGCGAGCAGTACTTC CASRSTGGEQYF
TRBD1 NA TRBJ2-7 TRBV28 TGTGCCAGCAGTCGACAGGGGGTCTACGAGCAGTACTTC CASSRQGVYEQYF
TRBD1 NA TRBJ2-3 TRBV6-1 TGTGCCAGCAGTGAAGGGGGACAGGGGAGGAAGACAGATACGCAGTATTTT CASSEGGQGRKTDTQYF
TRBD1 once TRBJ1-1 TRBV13 TGTGCCAGCAGCTTAGCTGGACAGGGGGATCGGACTGAAGCTTTCTTT CASSLAGQGDRTEAFF
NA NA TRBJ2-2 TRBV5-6 TGTGCCAGCTTACTGACCCTACAATCTACAGGGATCGCGGGGGAGCTGTTTTTT CASLLTLQSTGIAGELFF
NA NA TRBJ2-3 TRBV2 TGTGCCGAACATCCTTGCACAGATACGCAGTATTTT CAEHPCTDTQYF
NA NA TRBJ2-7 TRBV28 TGTGCCAGCAGTTTATATCAGAACTACGAGCAGTACTTC CASSLYQNYEQYF
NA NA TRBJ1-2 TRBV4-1 TGCGCCAGCAGCCAAGTCTCGGGGTTCTATGGCTACACCTTC CASSQVSGFYGYTF
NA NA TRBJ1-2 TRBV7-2 TGTGCCAGCAGCCCCTTAGGGGGGAGGGCACACAACTATGGCTACACCTTC CASSPLGGRAHNYGYTF
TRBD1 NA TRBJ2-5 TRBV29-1 TGCAGCGTCGCAATGACAGGGACGAAGACCCAGTACTTC CSVAMTGTKTQYF
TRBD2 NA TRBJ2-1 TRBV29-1 TGCAGCGTTGAAACCCTAGCGGGGGGGACCTACAATGAGCAGTTCTTC CSVETLAGGTYNEQFF
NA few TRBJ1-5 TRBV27 TGTGCCAGCAGTCTGACAGTAAACGAACAGCCCCAGCATTTT CASSLTVNEQPQHF
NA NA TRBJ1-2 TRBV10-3 TGTGCCATCAGTGAAAGGGGCAGGGCTAACTATGGCTACACCTTC CAISERGRANYGYTF
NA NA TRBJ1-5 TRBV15 TGTGCCACCAGCCGAACCTCAGGGGACGATTTGCCCAATCAGCCCCAGCATTTT CATSRTSGDDLPNQPQHF
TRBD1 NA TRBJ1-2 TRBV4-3 TGCGCCAGCAGCCGGGGACAGGGGCTGAGCTATGGCTACACCTTC CASSRGQGLSYGYTF
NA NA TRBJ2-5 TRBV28 TGTGCCAGCAGTCCCAAGACTAGTGAGACCCAGTACTTC CASSPKTSETQYF
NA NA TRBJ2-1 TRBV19 TGTGCCAGTACCCCGGACAACAATGAGCAGTTCTTC CASTPDNNEQFF
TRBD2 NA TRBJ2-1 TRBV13 TGTGCCAGCAGCGACAATGGAATACGACTGACTAGCGGGGGGGCAGGGGAGCAGTTCTTC CASSDNGIRLTSGGAGEQFF
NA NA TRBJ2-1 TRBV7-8 TGTGCCAGCAGCTTACGGAGGGAACACTCCTACAATGAGCAGTTCTTC CASSLRREHSYNEQFF
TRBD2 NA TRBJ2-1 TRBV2 TGTGCCAGCAGCAAGGAGAACGGGGGGGCCGATGAGCAGTTCTTC CASSKENGGADEQFF
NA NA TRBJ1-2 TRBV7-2 TGTGCCAGCAGCTTAGCGTTTCGGGGAGATGGCTACACCTTC CASSLAFRGDGYTF
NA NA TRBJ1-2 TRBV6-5 TGTGCCAGCAGTTACTACCCCGCGGGAGGGGGCTATGGCTACACCTTC CASSYYPAGGGYGYTF
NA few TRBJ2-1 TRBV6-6 TGTGCCAGCAGAACGGACTGGGAGCAGTTCTTC CASRTDWEQFF
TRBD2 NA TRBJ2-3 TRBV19 TGTGCCAGTACCGGGACTAGCGGGGGGGCCTATGATACGCAGTATTTT CASTGTSGGAYDTQYF
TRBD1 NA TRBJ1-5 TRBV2 TGTGCCAGCAGTGGGACAGGTGGCACCCGGCCCCAGCATTTT CASSGTGGTRPQHF
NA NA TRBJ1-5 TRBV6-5 TGTGCCAGCAGATTCGGACAGTATAGCAATCAGCCCCAGCATTTT CASRFGQYSNQPQHF
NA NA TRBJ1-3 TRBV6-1 TGTGCCAGCAGCCGCGGGGGGGGTGGAAACACCATATATTTT CASSRGGGGNTIYF
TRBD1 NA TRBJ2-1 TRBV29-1 TGCAGCGTGCATCCCGACAGGGAGTTCAATGAGCAGTTCTTC CSVHPDREFNEQFF
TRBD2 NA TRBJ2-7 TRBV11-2 TGTGCCAGCAGCTTATGCGGGGGACTCTACGAGCAGTACTTC CASSLCGGLYEQYF
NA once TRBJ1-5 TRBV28 TGTGCCAGCAGTTTGATCTCAGGTGTTAGCAATCAGCCCCAGCATTTT CASSLISGVSNQPQHF
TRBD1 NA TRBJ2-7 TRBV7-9 TGTGCCAGCAGCCCGATAGGGGGCCATCTCGCGGAGCAGTACTTC CASSPIGGHLAEQYF
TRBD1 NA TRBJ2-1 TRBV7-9 TGTGCCAGCAGCTTCCGGACAGGGTACCACAATGAGCAGTTCTTC CASSFRTGYHNEQFF
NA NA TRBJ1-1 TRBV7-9 TGTGCCAGCAGCTTAGTCGGGGTCGCGCCCGGCGCTTTCTTT CASSLVGVAPGAFF
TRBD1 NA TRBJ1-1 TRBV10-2 TGCGCCAGCAGCCGAGGGACAGCGAACACTGAAGCTTTCTTT CASSRGTANTEAFF
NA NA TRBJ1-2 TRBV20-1 TGCAGTGCTAGCCGGTCGGCGGAAGACACCTTC CSASRSAEDTF
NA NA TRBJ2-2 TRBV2 TGTGCCAGCAGTAGAAGCCGAAAGGGGGGGATCGACACCGGGGAGCTGTTTTTT CASSRSRKGGIDTGELFF
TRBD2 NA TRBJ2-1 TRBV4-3 TGCGCCAGCAGCCAAGATACCGGGGGGGCTAGTAATGAGCAGTTCTTC CASSQDTGGASNEQFF
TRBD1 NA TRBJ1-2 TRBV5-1 TGCGCCAGCAGCTTGGGGTGGGGAGACAGGGGGCTGCGTGGCTATGGCTACACCTTC CASSLGWGDRGLRGYGYTF
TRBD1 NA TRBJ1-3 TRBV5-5 TGTGCCAGCAGCTGGGACAGCGGAAACACCATATATTTT CASSWDSGNTIYF
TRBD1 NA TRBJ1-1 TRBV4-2 TGTGCCAGCAGCCAACCCGGGACAGGGCACCCCGGAGATTCGGGCACTGAAGCTTTCTTT CASSQPGTGHPGDSGTEAFF
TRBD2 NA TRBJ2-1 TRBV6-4 TGTGCCAGCAGTAGCGGGGGGCCAAACAATGAGCAGTTCTTC CASSSGGPNNEQFF
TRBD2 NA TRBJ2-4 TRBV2 TGTGCCAGGGGGACTAGCGGAGATCTAGCCAAAAACATTCAGTACTTC CARGTSGDLAKNIQYF